These 25 T cell receptor beta chains originate from one sample sequenced in a study of blood T cell repertoires in COVID-19. Clones were read by immunoSEQ multiplex PCR, and TCRdb kept only the in-frame ones, dropping some. The sample has over 50,000 clones; about 85% are singletons. The specimen sequenced was peripheral blood. These receptors originate from a human donor in a cohort sampled during active COVID-19.

The chain employs TRBV4-1 and TRBJ2-5; D call uncertain. The germline V gene encodes CDR1 MGHRA and CDR2 YSYEKL. The CDR3 has 13 amino acids. The V end was cut by 0 bases, the J end by 2 bases, with 4 bases between. CDR3 in amino acids: CASSQDRQETQYF. The CDR3 DNA follows: TGCGCCAGCAGCCAAGACCGGCAAGAGACCCAGTACTTC.

Only one count was recorded for this clone. The chain uses TRBV29-1 and TRBJ2-1; 9 bases agree with TRBD2. This CDR3 spans 13 amino acids. CDR1 SQVTM and CDR2 ANQGSEA come from the germline V gene. V trimming: 7 bases; J trimming: 8 bases; junction bases outside the gene matches: 9. The CDR3 bases are TGCAGCGGGGGGACTAGCCGCCGGTATGAGCAGTTCTTC. Its protein product is CSGGTSRRYEQFF.

V and J are TRBV5-1 and TRBJ2-5, with TRBD1 identical over 8 bases. The CDR3 totals 15 residues. Unmatched junction bases numbered 6, after V lost 4 bases and J lost 1 base. Germline V lookup: CDR1 SGHRS, CDR2 YFSETQ. CDR3 nucleotides: TGCGCCAGCAGCGCTAATACAGGGGGCCAAGAGACCCAGTACTTC. This codes for CASSANTGGQETQYF.

This clone was seen a few times. The gene calls are TRBV9 and TRBJ1-1; 7 nucleotides line up with TRBD1. The CDR3 extends over 16 amino acids. The V segment lost 4 bases and the J segment 0 bases; nucleotides outside the gene matches: 9. The germline CDR1 and CDR2 sequences are SGDLS and YYNGEE. The CDR3 here is CASSPKGGQMNTEAFF. The CDR3 bases are TGTGCCAGCAGCCCTAAGGGGGGACAGATGAACACTGAAGCTTTCTTT.

The chain carries TRBV3-1 (or the pseudogene TRBV3-2) and TRBJ1-3, with 9 bases aligning to TRBD1. Looked up from germline, CDR1 is LGHDT and CDR2 is YNNKEL (reference sequence). CDR3 length equals 15 residues. V shed 4 bases and J 5 bases; nucleotides not matched to a gene: 6. The CDR3 DNA is TGTGCCAGCAGCCTCTCGGGACAGGGAAGAAACACCATATATTTT. As protein: CASSLSGQGRNTIYF.

The V and J genes are TRBV28 and TRBJ2-3; 7 positions agree with TRBD1. Germline-derived CDR1 and CDR2 are MDHEN and SYDVKM. The CDR3 is made up of 14 amino acids. V trimming: 7 bases; J trimming: 0 bases; junction bases outside the gene matches: 4. As DNA, the CDR3 is TGTGCCAGCACTGAGGACAGGAGCACAGATACGCAGTATTTT. Translated, it gives CASTEDRSTDTQYF.

The rearrangement uses TRBV7-6 and TRBJ2-1; 14 bases are a match to TRBD2. In germline, CDR1 is SGHVS, CDR2 FNYEAQ. The J segment lost 4 bases and the V segment lost 5 bases, leaving 13 bases of the junction unmatched. CDR3 length: 19 residues. Written as DNA, the CDR3 is TGTGCCAGCAGCACTTCCGGGACTAGCGGGAGTCCGTTTTACAATGAGCAGTTCTTC. It encodes CASSTSGTSGSPFYNEQFF.

The V call is TRBV4-2, the J call TRBJ2-2; TRBD2 agrees at 8 bases. The CDR3 runs 18 residues. J was trimmed by 7 bases and V by 0 bases; bases with no gene match: 13. Germline values: CDR1 LGHNA, CDR2 YNFKEQ. DNA of the CDR3: TGTGCCAGCAGCCAAGACAATCCGGGAGGGCCGTCGGGCGGGGAGCTGTTTTTT. Protein product: CASSQDNPGGPSGGELFF.

V gene TRBV6-5 combines with J gene TRBJ2-2, with TRBD1 matching over 8 bases. V lost 6 bases and J lost 1; bases outside the gene matches: 4. The CDR3 sequence is 15 residues long. CDR1 is MNHEY, CDR2 SVGAGI, per germline. CDR3 nucleotide sequence: TGTGCCAGCAGCCCCGGACAGGGGAACACCGGGGAGCTGTTTTTT. This gives the protein CASSPGQGNTGELFF.

The chain combines TRBV28 with TRBJ1-2; D not certain. The CDR3 sequence is 14 residues long. Trimming took 4 bases from V and 5 from J, leaving 14 bases between them. Germline values: CDR1 MDHEN, CDR2 SYDVKM. The CDR3 loop reads CASSSNGPVYGYTF. The CDR3 bases are TGTGCCAGCAGTTCTAATGGGCCAGTATATGGCTACACCTTC.

V usage is TRBV15 and J usage is TRBJ2-7, with 10 positions matching TRBD1. Trimming cost V 0 bases and J 7 bases; bases outside gene matches: 9. Germline V gene lookup returns CDR1 LNHNV and CDR2 YYDKDF (reference sequence). The length of the CDR3 is 16 residues. CDR3 loop: CATSRDRDRGGREQYF. Here the CDR3 DNA reads TGTGCCACCAGCAGAGATCGGGACAGGGGAGGTAGAGAGCAGTACTTC. Supplemented by reference TRBV15 and TRBJ2-7, the full variable domain reads DAMVIQNPRYQVTQFGKPVTLSCSQTLNHNVMYWYQQKSSQAPKLLFHYYDKDFNNEADTPDNFQSRRPNTSFCFLDIRSPGLGDTAMYLCATSRDRDRGGREQYFGPGTRLTVT.

V and J are TRBV7-2 and TRBJ1-5; 8 nucleotides match TRBD1. The trim removed 4 bases at V and 2 bases at J, leaving 4 bases unmatched. CDR3 length: 15 residues. Germline V gene data show CDR1 as SGHTA and CDR2 as FQGNSA. The CDR3 here is CASSSYRGGNQPQHF. The CDR3 DNA sequence: TGTGCCAGCAGCTCGTACAGGGGGGGCAATCAGCCCCAGCATTTT.

This chain connects TRBV6-1 to TRBJ1-6; TRBD1 is a possible D gene (6 bases). Germline values: CDR1 MNHNS, CDR2 SASEGT. The CDR3 has 14 residues. V was cut by 2 bases and J by 9 bases, with 11 bases left in between. The CDR3 bases are TGTGCCAGCAGTGAAACAGGGCGGATTTCACCCCTCCACTTT. Protein sequence: CASSETGRISPLHF.

This chain connects TRBV5-1 to TRBJ1-2; the match to TRBD1 covers 10 bases. This CDR3 has 15 residues. V lost 4 bases and J lost 4; bases outside the gene matches: 7. Germline CDR1 reads SGHRS; CDR2 reads YFSETQ. CDR3 sequence: CASSLTGTGAYGYTF. The DNA for the CDR3 is TGCGCCAGCAGCCTGACCGGGACAGGGGCCTATGGCTACACCTTC.

V usage is TRBV10-3 and J usage is TRBJ2-7; 15 bases are shared with TRBD2. This CDR3 has 17 residues. The V gene end was trimmed by 6 bases and the J gene end by 2 bases; junction bases not matched to a gene: 8. Germline V gives CDR1 ENHRY, CDR2 SYGVKD. The CDR3 region is CAIREGLAGGRTYEQYF. The CDR3 DNA reads as TGTGCCATCAGAGAAGGACTAGCGGGAGGGCGAACCTACGAGCAGTACTTC.

V is TRBV5-1 and J is TRBJ2-3; D remains ambiguous. The CDR3 is 14 amino acids. Trimming pared 2 bases from V and 3 bases from J, leaving 10 bases between. Per the germline V gene, CDR1 is SGHRS and CDR2 is YFSETQ. CDR3 coding DNA: TGCGCCAGCAGCTTCCTACTAAGGACAGATACGCAGTATTTT. It encodes CASSFLLRTDTQYF.

The V gene is TRBV27, the J gene TRBJ1-2; the D gene is possibly TRBD1 (6 bases). From germline, CDR1 is MNHEY and CDR2 SMNVEV (reference sequence). This CDR3 has 14 residues. The V end was cut by 7 bases, the J end by 4 bases, with 16 bases between. CDR3 DNA: TGTGCCAGCACCCCTCAGGGAGGGGGCTATGGCTACACCTTC. Translation gives CASTPQGGGYGYTF.

V and J are TRBV18 and TRBJ2-7, with a tentative D call TRBD2 (7 bases). CDR3 length: 15 residues. Looked up from germline, CDR1 is KGHSH and CDR2 is LQKENI. The V end lost 2 bases, the J end lost 2 bases, and 13 bases lay between the germline ends. The CDR3 nucleotides read TGTGCCAGCTCACCATTTACAGGGAGGGCCTACGAGCAGTACTTC. Amino acids: CASSPFTGRAYEQYF.

J is TRBJ2-3 and V is TRBV7-2; 9 bases align to TRBD2. J gave up 6 bases and V 1 base, and 8 bases lay outside the gene matches. The CDR3 spans 16 residues. The V gene's germline CDR1 is SGHTA and CDR2 FQGNSA. The CDR3 reads CASSLVDTAGGDTQYF. CDR3 sequence (DNA): TGTGCCAGCAGCTTAGTGGACACGGCGGGGGGGGATACGCAGTATTTT.

The rearrangement joins TRBV4-2 to TRBJ2-5; 7 bases agree with TRBD1. This CDR3 comprises 14 residues. The germline gives CDR1 LGHNA, CDR2 YNFKEQ. Trimming cost V 3 bases and J 2 bases; bases outside gene matches: 3. CDR3 nucleotide sequence: TGTGCCAGCAGCCATAGGACAGGACAAGAGACCCAGTACTTC. Protein product: CASSHRTGQETQYF.

V usage is TRBV27 and J usage is TRBJ1-5; D gene uncertain. The V and J ends lost 3 bases and 6 bases respectively, with 12 bases between them. Germline V CDR1 and CDR2: MNHEY, SMNVEV (reference sequence). The CDR3 length is 14 residues. This CDR3 reads CASSFRRVSQPQHF. The DNA for the CDR3 is TGTGCCAGCAGTTTTCGTCGCGTGAGTCAGCCCCAGCATTTT.

The chain has TRBV11-2 and TRBJ1-5, with a weak D call TRBD1 (6 bases). There are 17 residues in the CDR3. The V end lost 1 base, the J end lost 2 bases, and 15 bases lay between the germline ends. Germline CDR1 and CDR2: SGHAT and FQNNGV. In nucleotides, the CDR3 is TGTGCCAGCAGCTTAGTTTCCCAGGGGAGGGGCAATCAGCCCCAGCATTTT. Amino acid sequence: CASSLVSQGRGNQPQHF.

In this sample, this clone turned up a few times. This chain uses TRBV7-8 with TRBJ2-6; no clear D. The CDR3 consists of 18 residues. Germline CDR1 reads SGHVS; CDR2 reads FQNEAQ. Trimming took off 0 bases at V and 2 bases at J, with 14 bases between the two ends. In nucleotides, the CDR3 is TGTGCCAGCAGCTTAGCGAGCTATCCGGGTGCTGGGGCCAACGTCCTGACTTTC. It specifies CASSLASYPGAGANVLTF.

The V and J genes are TRBV15 and TRBJ1-4; 8 nucleotides align to TRBD1. This CDR3 spans 15 amino acids. The germline V gene has CDR1 LNHNV and CDR2 YYDKDF (reference sequence). V dropped 4 bases and J dropped 7; count of bases not matched to a gene: 8. In DNA form, the CDR3 reads TGTGCCACCAGCACCCGACAGGGGACAAGTGAAAAACTGTTTTTT. It translates to CATSTRQGTSEKLFF.

The chain joins TRBV9 to TRBJ1-2, with D tentatively TRBD1 (6 bases). The V gene lost 4 bases and the J gene lost 1 base, with 8 bases spanning the gap. From germline, CDR1 is SGDLS and CDR2 YYNGEE. The CDR3 is 13 residues long. Here the CDR3 DNA reads TGTGCCAGCAGCCGGGACAATAACTATGGCTACACCTTC. Translation gives CASSRDNNYGYTF.